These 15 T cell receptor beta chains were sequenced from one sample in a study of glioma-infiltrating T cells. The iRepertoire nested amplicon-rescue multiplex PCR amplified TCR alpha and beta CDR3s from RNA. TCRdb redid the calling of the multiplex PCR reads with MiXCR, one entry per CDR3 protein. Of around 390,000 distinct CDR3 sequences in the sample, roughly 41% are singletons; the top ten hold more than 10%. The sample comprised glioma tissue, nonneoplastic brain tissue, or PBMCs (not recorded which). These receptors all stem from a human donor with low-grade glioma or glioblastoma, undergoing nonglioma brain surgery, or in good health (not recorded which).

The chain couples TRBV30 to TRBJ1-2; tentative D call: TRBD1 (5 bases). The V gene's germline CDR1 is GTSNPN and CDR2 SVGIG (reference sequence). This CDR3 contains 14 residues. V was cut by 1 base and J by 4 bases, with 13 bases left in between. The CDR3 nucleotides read TGTGCCTGGAGTGAGACGGGACTCGGCTATGGCTACACCTTC. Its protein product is CAWSETGLGYGYTF.

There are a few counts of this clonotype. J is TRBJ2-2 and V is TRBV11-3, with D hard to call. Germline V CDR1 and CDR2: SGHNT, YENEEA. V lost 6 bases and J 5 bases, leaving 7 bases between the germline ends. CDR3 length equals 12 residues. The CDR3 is CASRKETGELFF. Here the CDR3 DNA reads TGTGCCAGCAGAAAGGAGACCGGGGAGCTGTTTTTT.

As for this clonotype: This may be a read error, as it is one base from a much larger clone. CDR3 DNA: TGCAGTGCTAGCTTGCCTGGCAGGGGGAACACTGAAGCTTTCTTT. Protein product: CSASLPGRGNTEAFF. This chain uses TRBV20-1 with TRBJ1-1; possibly TRBD1 for D (6 bases). Germline CDR1 reads DFQATT; CDR2 reads SNEGSKA (reference sequence). The CDR3 length is 15 residues. Trimming left V 3 bases short and J 1 base short, with 15 bases between.

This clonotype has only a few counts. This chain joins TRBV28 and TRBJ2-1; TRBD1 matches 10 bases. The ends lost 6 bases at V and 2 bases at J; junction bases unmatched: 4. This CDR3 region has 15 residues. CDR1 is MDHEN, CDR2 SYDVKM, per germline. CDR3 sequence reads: CASRSGTGAYNEQFF. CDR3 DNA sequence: TGTGCCAGCAGGTCCGGGACAGGGGCCTACAATGAGCAGTTCTTC.

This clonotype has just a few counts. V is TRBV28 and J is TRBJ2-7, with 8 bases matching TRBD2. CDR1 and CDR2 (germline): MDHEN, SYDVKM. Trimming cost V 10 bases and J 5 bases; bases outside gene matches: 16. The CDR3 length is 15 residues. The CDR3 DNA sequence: TGTGCCACCCAGAAGTCGGGAGGGCCTTGGAACGAGCAGTACTTC. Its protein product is CATQKSGGPWNEQYF.

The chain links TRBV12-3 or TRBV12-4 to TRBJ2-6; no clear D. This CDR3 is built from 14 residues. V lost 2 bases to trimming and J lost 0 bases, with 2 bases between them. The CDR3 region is CASSLTSGANVLTF. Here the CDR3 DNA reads TGTGCCAGCAGTTTAACCTCTGGGGCCAACGTCCTGACTTTC.

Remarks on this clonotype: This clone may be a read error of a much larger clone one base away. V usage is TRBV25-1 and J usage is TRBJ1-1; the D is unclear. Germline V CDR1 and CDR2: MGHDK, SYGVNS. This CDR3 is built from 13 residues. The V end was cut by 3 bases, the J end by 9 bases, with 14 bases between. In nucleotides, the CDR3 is TGTGCCAGCAGTGATAACCGGGTTGCTAAAGCTTTCTTT. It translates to CASSDNRVAKAFF.

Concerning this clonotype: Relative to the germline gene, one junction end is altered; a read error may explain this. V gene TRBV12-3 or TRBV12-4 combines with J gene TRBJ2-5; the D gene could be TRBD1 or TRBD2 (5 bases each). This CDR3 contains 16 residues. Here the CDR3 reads CASSWGGAGPLESQYF. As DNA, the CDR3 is TGTGCCAGCAGTTGGGGTGGGGCTGGACCACTAGAGAGCCAGTACTTC.

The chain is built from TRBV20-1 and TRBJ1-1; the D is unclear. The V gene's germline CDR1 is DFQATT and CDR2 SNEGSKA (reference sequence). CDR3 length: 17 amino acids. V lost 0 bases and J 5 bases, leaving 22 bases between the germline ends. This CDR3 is CSARDLGLTQAQTEAFF. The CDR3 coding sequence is TGCAGTGCTAGAGATCTGGGTCTGACACAAGCCCAGACTGAAGCTTTCTTT.

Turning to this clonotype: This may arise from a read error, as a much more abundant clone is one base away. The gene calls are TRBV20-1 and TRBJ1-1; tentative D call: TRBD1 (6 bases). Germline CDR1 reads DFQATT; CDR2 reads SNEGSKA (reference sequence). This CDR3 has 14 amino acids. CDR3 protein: CSALRGETNTEALF. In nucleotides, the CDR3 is TGCAGTGCTTTGAGGGGGGAGACGAACACTGAAGCTCTCTTT.

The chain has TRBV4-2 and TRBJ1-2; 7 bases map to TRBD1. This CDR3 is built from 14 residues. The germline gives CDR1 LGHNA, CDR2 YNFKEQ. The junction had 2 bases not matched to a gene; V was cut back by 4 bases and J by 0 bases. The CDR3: CASSRDRANYGYTF. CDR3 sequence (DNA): TGTGCCAGCAGCCGGGACAGAGCTAACTATGGCTACACCTTC.

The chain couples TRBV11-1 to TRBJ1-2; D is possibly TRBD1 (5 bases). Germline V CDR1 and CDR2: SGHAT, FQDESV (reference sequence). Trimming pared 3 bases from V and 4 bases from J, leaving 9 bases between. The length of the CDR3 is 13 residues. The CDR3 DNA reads TGTGCCAGCAGCTTTCAGGGTTTCTATGGCTACACCTTC. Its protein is CASSFQGFYGYTF.

CDR3 DNA sequence: TGTGCCAGCAGTTTAGCGTTGTGGACAGGCGATGGCTACACCTTC. Translated, it gives CASSLALWTGDGYTF. The chain uses TRBV12-3 or TRBV12-4 and TRBJ1-2, with 7 bases lining up with TRBD1. The CDR3 covers 15 residues. The junction had 7 bases not matched to a gene; V was cut back by 0 bases and J by 6 bases.

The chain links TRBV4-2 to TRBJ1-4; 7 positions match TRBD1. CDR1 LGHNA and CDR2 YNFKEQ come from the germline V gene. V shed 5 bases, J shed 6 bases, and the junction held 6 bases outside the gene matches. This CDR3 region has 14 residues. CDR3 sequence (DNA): TGTGCCAGCAGCTTGGGACAGCGTTATGAAAAACTGTTTTTT. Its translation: CASSLGQRYEKLFF.

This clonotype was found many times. The CDR3 protein is CASSFWDPSTGELFF. Written as DNA, the CDR3 is TGTGCCAGCAGTTTTTGGGATCCATCCACCGGGGAGCTGTTTTTT. This chain uses TRBV6-2 or TRBV6-3 with TRBJ2-2; D is unresolved. Between the trimmed V and J ends, which lost 4 bases and 4 bases, there was a span of 13 bases. The CDR3 sequence is 15 residues long. In germline, CDR1 is MNHEY, CDR2 SVGEGT.